This T cell receptor (beta chain) was profiled in a study of T cells in Graves' hyperthyroidism and ophthalmopathy. This clonotype was observed many times. As yet, its antigen is unknown. V gave up 7 bases and J gave up 0 bases, with 13 bases separating them. Per germline, CDR1 SNHLY and CDR2 FYNNEI. The CDR3 has 14 residues. Researchers amplified the TCR beta CDR3 regions from RNA transcripts. In the first-round RT-PCR of the TCR CDR3, the HTBI primer set was used. Each CDR3 protein is one row after TCRdb ran MiXCR on the multiplex PCR reads. The sample has 300,000 to 450,000 distinct CDR3 sequences, around 13% seen once; the top ten hold roughly 21%. Study findings and constraints: Ophthalmopathy cases were set apart from stable hyperthyroidism by a 13 V-J model.

The V call is TRBV2, the J call TRBJ2-7; D not certain. The sequenced material came from blood. The TCR sequence derives from a woman aged 30 to 39 with Graves' ophthalmopathy. The CDR3 DNA follows: TGTGCCAGCATCAGAATTTACAGCTCCTACGAGCAGTACTTC. Amino acid sequence: CASIRIYSSYEQYF.